This is a list of T cell receptor beta chains from one sample in a study of blood T cell repertoires in COVID-19. Method: immunoSEQ multiplex PCR; TCRdb's copy keeps in-frame clones and lacks some. Of just over 80,000 clones listed, about four fifths are singletons. The sequencing input was peripheral blood. The receptors shown here come from an elderly man with acute or convalescent COVID-19. Each CDR3 is given with its conserved first and last residue. A D gene is named only where the DNA matches it firmly. Part of the rows lack a size; the others show once, few, many or a class for expanded clones.

V	D	J	size	DNA	CDR3
TRBV7-2	-	TRBJ2-4	few	TGTGCCAGCAGCGTTGAGAGGGAGGACATTCAGTACTTC	CASSVEREDIQYF
TRBV19	-	TRBJ1-5	once	TGTGCCAGTAGTATTCGGTCCAGGGCTAGCAATCAGCCCCAGCATTTT	CASSIRSRASNQPQHF
TRBV2	-	TRBJ1-5	-	TGTGCCAGCAGCCTCGGGAGGGCCCAGCATTTT	CASSLGRAQHF
TRBV28	-	TRBJ1-5	-	TGTGCCAGCCTTGGGGGGACTCAGCCCCAGCATTTT	CASLGGTQPQHF
TRBV4-1	TRBD1	TRBJ1-5	-	TGCGCCAGCAGCCAAGATTCAGGGGGCGCGTATCAGCCCCAGCATTTT	CASSQDSGGAYQPQHF
TRBV7-9	-	TRBJ2-2	many	TGTGCCAGCAGCTTAAATCCCGGGGTGACCGGGGAGCTGTTTTTT	CASSLNPGVTGELFF
TRBV18	TRBD1	TRBJ2-7	-	TGTGCCAGCTCGCAACAGGGGTACGAGCAGTACTTC	CASSQQGYEQYF
TRBV19	-	TRBJ2-2	few	TGTGCCAGTAGTAGACAGGTAACCGGGGAGCTGTTTTTT	CASSRQVTGELFF
TRBV18	-	TRBJ1-2	-	TGTGCCAGCTCCACGGAGTATGGCTACACCTTC	CASSTEYGYTF
TRBV7-3	TRBD1	TRBJ2-2	-	TGTGCCAGCAGCTTGGGACAGGGATTCACCGGGGAGCTGTTTTTT	CASSLGQGFTGELFF
TRBV3-1/TRBV3-2	-	TRBJ1-3	few	TGTGCCAGCAGCCAAGGGCAGGCTACTGGAAACACCATATATTTT	CASSQGQATGNTIYF
TRBV28	-	TRBJ2-3	-	TGTGCCAGCAGTTTAAGGGGAGGTAGCACAGATACGCAGTATTTT	CASSLRGGSTDTQYF
TRBV28	-	TRBJ1-4	-	TGTGCCAGCAGTTCCCCTCGTTCCGGGACTACGAATGAAAAACTGTTTTTT	CASSSPRSGTTNEKLFF
TRBV18	-	TRBJ1-1	-	TGTGCCAGCTCACCAAGGGAGAGGACTGAAGCTTTCTTT	CASSPRERTEAFF
TRBV5-4	-	TRBJ2-2	-	TGTGCCAGCAGCTTGGACCCAGAAAACACCGGGGAGCTGTTTTTT	CASSLDPENTGELFF
TRBV2	TRBD1	TRBJ1-5	-	TGTGCCAGCGCCTCCGGGACAGGGACCGAAGGAAGGCATTTT	CASASGTGTEGRHF
TRBV7-2	-	TRBJ2-2	-	TGTGCCAGCAGCTTAGTCGGTGTAGTTAACACCGGGGAGCTGTTTTTT	CASSLVGVVNTGELFF
TRBV29-1	-	TRBJ1-2	-	TGCAGTGGCTACAGGGACCCATATGGCTACACCTTC	CSGYRDPYGYTF
TRBV10-1	TRBD2	TRBJ2-2	-	TGCGCCAGCAGGGGACGGGAGGGAACCGGGGAGCTGTTTTTT	CASRGREGTGELFF
TRBV9	-	TRBJ1-3	-	TGTGCCAGCAGCACCTCGGGGGTAGGGTCTGGAAACACCATATATTTT	CASSTSGVGSGNTIYF
TRBV18	-	TRBJ2-2	once	TGTGCCAGCTCACCTGACATTGTGCGAACCGGGGAGCTGTTTTTT	CASSPDIVRTGELFF
TRBV27	-	TRBJ1-5	-	TGTGCCAGCAGAACCTCACTGCATTTT	CASRTSLHF
TRBV5-6	TRBD2	TRBJ2-3	-	TGTGCCAGCAGCCGGGCGCGAGCGGGAGGTGCAGATACGCAGTATTTT	CASSRARAGGADTQYF
TRBV3-1/TRBV3-2	-	TRBJ2-3	once	TGTGCCAGCAGCCAAGATTGGGGGGGCCGCAGGGATACGCAGTATTTT	CASSQDWGGRRDTQYF
TRBV28	-	TRBJ2-5	few	TGTGCCAGCAGTGAGGAATACCAAGAGACCCAGTACTTC	CASSEEYQETQYF
TRBV4-2	TRBD1	TRBJ2-7	-	TGTGCCAGCAGCCAGGGTCTCTTTGCACAGGGGGACGAGCAGTACTTC	CASSQGLFAQGDEQYF
TRBV19	-	TRBJ1-2	-	TGTGCCAGTAGCCAATACCGGGGTACCGACGTCTATGGCTACACCTTC	CASSQYRGTDVYGYTF
TRBV5-6	TRBD1	TRBJ1-5	-	TGTGCCAGCAGCTTGGGGGACAGGCGTAATCAGCCCCAGCATTTT	CASSLGDRRNQPQHF
TRBV6-5	-	TRBJ1-1	-	TGTGCCAGCAACCAAATAGGGCGGGCAGAAGCTTTCTTT	CASNQIGRAEAFF
TRBV5-6	TRBD1	TRBJ2-7	few	TGTGCCAGCAGTAAGCCAGGGACAGGGCGAGCCGAGCAGTACTTC	CASSKPGTGRAEQYF
TRBV6-5	-	TRBJ2-3	-	TGTGCCAGCAGTTACTCCACAGGGTATGATACGCAGTATTTT	CASSYSTGYDTQYF
TRBV6-6	TRBD1	TRBJ2-7	-	TGTGCCAGCAGTTCCATCGGACAGGGAAGTCTGAGGGAGCAGTACTTC	CASSSIGQGSLREQYF
TRBV27	-	TRBJ1-2	-	TGTGCCAGCAGTCCGGGGGCGGGAGATAACTATGGCTACACCTTC	CASSPGAGDNYGYTF
TRBV5-1	TRBD1	TRBJ2-5	-	TGCGCCAGCAGCTTGGAAGGGACAGGGGCCGAGACCCAGTACTTC	CASSLEGTGAETQYF
TRBV2	-	TRBJ1-2	-	TGTGCCAGCAGTGGGGTTGAGGGCAACTATGGCTACACCTTC	CASSGVEGNYGYTF
TRBV7-3	-	TRBJ2-2	-	TGTGCCAGCAGCCTTACTAAGGACAGCGCCGGGGAGCTGTTTTTT	CASSLTKDSAGELFF